Listed here are 24 T cell receptor beta chains from one sample, sequenced in a study of blood T cell repertoires in COVID-19. The method was immunoSEQ multiplex PCR; TCRdb's version includes in-frame clones alone and lacks a portion of them. The sample yields over 200,000 clones, roughly 76% seen once. Source material: peripheral blood. The source of these receptors is a human donor in a cohort sampled during active COVID-19.

This clone was counted a single time. The chain carries TRBV9 and TRBJ1-3; D is undetermined. Trimming took off 4 bases at V and 3 bases at J, with 14 bases between the two ends. The CDR3 length is 15 residues. CDR1 is SGDLS and CDR2 is YYNGEE in the germline V gene. The CDR3 region has the DNA TGTGCCAGCAGCCCCCCCCGTGGGAGTGGAAACACCATATATTTT. This codes for CASSPPRGSGNTIYF.

The rearrangement joins TRBV6-2 or TRBV6-3 to TRBJ2-7; D is undetermined. CDR1 and CDR2 (germline): MNHEY, SVGEGT. The germline V and J ends were trimmed by 2 bases and 7 bases, with 6 bases remaining between them. The CDR3 is 11 residues long. For the CDR3, the DNA is TGTGCCAGCAGTTACAGAGTGGAGCAGTACTTC. Protein sequence: CASSYRVEQYF.

The chain employs TRBV6-4 and TRBJ1-3, with D uncertain. The germline V and J ends were trimmed by 0 bases and 4 bases, with 13 bases remaining between them. Germline values: CDR1 MRHNA, CDR2 SNTAGT. The CDR3 runs to 16 residues. CDR3 bases: TGTGCCAGCAGTGACTCGCCTTTCGACATCGGAAACACCATATATTTT. Amino acids: CASSDSPFDIGNTIYF.

The chain employs TRBV28 and TRBJ2-7; 9 nucleotides line up with TRBD2. J was trimmed by 2 bases and V by 7 bases; bases with no gene match: 9. The CDR3 covers 15 residues. Germline V gene lookup returns CDR1 MDHEN and CDR2 SYDVKM. CDR3 DNA sequence: TGTGCCAGCAACCTATGGGCTAGCGGGACCTACGAGCAGTACTTC. As protein: CASNLWASGTYEQYF.

This CDR3 is CATSQGRSLTAFF. The CDR3 bases are TGTGCCACTAGCCAAGGCAGGTCCCTAACTGCTTTCTTT. This chain joins TRBV6-5 and TRBJ1-1; no reliable D call. The V end was cut by 10 bases, the J end by 11 bases, with 23 bases between. This CDR3 comprises 13 residues. The germline gives CDR1 MNHEY, CDR2 SVGAGI.

J is TRBJ1-1 and V is TRBV15, with D possibly being TRBD1 (5 bases). Trimming removed 0 bases at V and 1 base at J, with 9 bases between. This CDR3 is built from 15 residues. The V gene's germline CDR1 is LNHNV and CDR2 YYDKDF (reference sequence). This CDR3 is CATSRDRGKNTEAFF. The CDR3 region has the DNA TGTGCCACCAGCAGAGATCGGGGGAAGAACACTGAAGCTTTCTTT.

This chain joins TRBV9 and TRBJ2-2, with a tentative D call TRBD1 (5 bases). Germline values: CDR1 SGDLS, CDR2 YYNGEE. V lost 5 bases to trimming and J lost 5 bases, with 10 bases between them. The CDR3 covers 13 residues. CDR3 residues: CASRTESTGELFF. In DNA, the CDR3 is TGTGCCAGCAGGACAGAATCGACCGGGGAGCTGTTTTTT.

The chain recombines TRBV27 with TRBJ1-2; D gene ambiguous. In germline, CDR1 is MNHEY, CDR2 SMNVEV (reference sequence). The CDR3 runs to 13 residues. V was cut by 2 bases and J by 4 bases, with 8 bases left in between. CDR3 region: CASSLKGSYGYTF. The DNA for the CDR3 is TGTGCCAGCAGTTTAAAAGGGAGCTATGGCTACACCTTC.

The chain has TRBV5-1 and TRBJ1-5, with TRBD1 identical over 7 bases. Per the germline V gene, CDR1 is SGHRS and CDR2 is YFSETQ. This CDR3 is built from 13 residues. V gave up 5 bases and J gave up 4 bases; unmatched junction bases: 3. The CDR3, as DNA: TGCGCCAGCAGTCTGACAGGGAATCAGCCCCAGCATTTT. Protein sequence: CASSLTGNQPQHF.

This clone was seen a few times. Other DNA sequences in the sample encode the same CDR3. The chain combines TRBV28 with TRBJ1-2; the D gene is possibly TRBD1 (6 bases). The germline V gene has CDR1 MDHEN and CDR2 SYDVKM. V was pared by 3 bases and J by 4 bases, with 12 bases between. The length of the CDR3 is 14 residues. In nucleotides, the CDR3 is TGTGCCAGCAGTTTTCTAGACAGGTCCTATGGCTACACCTTC. It translates to CASSFLDRSYGYTF.

The sample holds many counts of this clone. This chain links TRBV6-5 with TRBJ2-1; unclear D gene. The CDR3 totals 15 residues. CDR1 and CDR2 from the germline V gene are MNHEY and SVGAGI. V lost 0 bases and J lost 6, with 12 bases in between. CDR3 sequence reads: CASSYSSRSLNEQFF. CDR3 coding DNA: TGTGCCAGCAGTTACTCGTCGAGGTCGCTCAATGAGCAGTTCTTC.

The rearrangement joins TRBV15 to TRBJ1-1; D is possibly TRBD1 (6 bases). CDR1 LNHNV and CDR2 YYDKDF come from the germline V gene (reference sequence). The CDR3 contains 16 residues. V lost 0 bases and J 1 base, leaving 12 bases between the germline ends. The CDR3 protein is CATSRDFGQKNTEAFF. CDR3 DNA: TGTGCCACCAGCAGAGATTTTGGACAGAAGAACACTGAAGCTTTCTTT.

This clone has just one count. The rearrangement joins TRBV19 to TRBJ1-4; D is unclear. Trimming left V 3 bases short and J 8 bases short, with 13 bases between. Germline V gives CDR1 LNHDA, CDR2 SQIVND (reference sequence). This CDR3 spans 14 amino acids. The CDR3 DNA is TGTGCCAGTAGTATGTTCGGGGTGAAAGAAAAACTGTTTTTT. It yields the protein CASSMFGVKEKLFF.

This sequence joins TRBV7-9 and TRBJ1-6; TRBD1 might be the D (6 bases). V shed 5 bases and J shed 6 bases, with 14 bases lying between them. CDR1 and CDR2 (germline): SEHNR, FQNEAQ (reference sequence). The CDR3 sequence is 15 residues long. Here the CDR3 DNA reads TGTGCCAGCAGCCCCCAGACAGGATTTAATTCACCCCTCCACTTT. Translated: CASSPQTGFNSPLHF.

The rearrangement uses TRBV27 and TRBJ2-1; the match to TRBD1 covers 7 bases. Germline V gene sequence: CDR1 MNHEY, CDR2 SMNVEV (reference sequence). The CDR3 has 17 amino acids. V shed 6 bases, J shed 8 bases, and the junction held 19 bases outside the gene matches. In nucleotides, the CDR3 is TGTGCCAGCAGCCCGGGACAGATACGATATAATAGCGATGAGCAGTTCTTC. Its protein is CASSPGQIRYNSDEQFF.

The J gene is TRBJ2-3, the V gene TRBV11-2; 10 nucleotides line up with TRBD2. Germline loops: CDR1 SGHAT, CDR2 FQNNGV. The J segment lost 4 bases and the V segment lost 11 bases, leaving 15 bases of the junction unmatched. The CDR3 has 16 residues. The CDR3 region has the DNA TGTGCCCTTCAGGTCCTAGCGGGAGCGGTAGCAGATACGCAGTATTTT. Amino acids: CALQVLAGAVADTQYF.

This chain connects TRBV4-2 to TRBJ2-3; 8 bases fit TRBD1. The CDR3 runs to 16 residues. Germline V lookup: CDR1 LGHNA, CDR2 YNFKEQ. V lost 0 bases and J lost 3; bases outside the gene matches: 5. The CDR3 DNA reads TGTGCCAGCAGCCAAGATCGACAGGGGAGGACAGATACGCAGTATTTT. Translating gives CASSQDRQGRTDTQYF.

The CDR3 region has the DNA TGTGCCAGCAGTCCGGGACAGAACTATGGCTACACCTTC. It codes for CASSPGQNYGYTF. The genes are TRBV6-2 or TRBV6-3 and TRBJ1-2; 7 bases agree with TRBD1. V lost 5 bases and J lost 2; bases outside the gene matches: 2. In germline, CDR1 is MNHEY, CDR2 SVGEGT. CDR3 length: 13 residues.

The V call is TRBV11-1, the J call TRBJ2-7; TRBD2 agrees at 10 bases. This CDR3 is built from 14 residues. The germline gives CDR1 SGHAT, CDR2 FQDESV (reference sequence). The junction had 6 bases not matched to a gene; V was cut back by 8 bases and J by 2 bases. The CDR3 sequence: CASSGTSVPYEQYF. CDR3 bases: TGTGCCAGCTCCGGGACTAGCGTACCCTACGAGCAGTACTTC.

This chain joins TRBV27 and TRBJ2-7; no reliable D call. CDR3 length: 13 residues. Germline V gives CDR1 MNHEY, CDR2 SMNVEV (reference sequence). The V end lost 2 bases, the J end lost 6 bases, and 11 bases lay between the germline ends. The CDR3 protein is CASSLGASREQYF. CDR3 coding DNA: TGTGCCAGCAGTTTAGGAGCCAGCCGCGAGCAGTACTTC.

The chain joins TRBV18 to TRBJ2-7; D gene uncertain. The CDR3 has 17 residues. Germline V lookup: CDR1 KGHSH, CDR2 LQKENI. V dropped 2 bases and J dropped 0 bases, with 17 bases sitting between them. The CDR3: CASSPKYLRFPSYEQYF. CDR3 in DNA: TGTGCCAGCTCACCAAAGTATTTGCGGTTCCCCTCCTACGAGCAGTACTTC.

Here the CDR3 reads CATSDHTGKADTQYF. The CDR3 DNA follows: TGTGCCACCAGTGATCACACAGGGAAAGCAGATACGCAGTATTTT. The V gene is TRBV24-1, the J gene TRBJ2-3; a weak D match, TRBD1 (6 bases). The CDR3 is 15 amino acids. Germline lookup yields CDR1 KGHDR and CDR2 SFDVKD. V shed 3 bases and J shed 4 bases, with 13 bases lying between them.

On this clone: Its ends do not fully match the called genes, so a read error is possible. The V gene is TRBV3-1 (or the pseudogene TRBV3-2), the J gene TRBJ1-1; 9 bases align to TRBD1. The CDR3 is 14 residues long. Germline-derived CDR1 and CDR2 are LGHDT and YNNKEL (reference sequence). CDR3 sequence: CASSRGTGTTEAFF. As DNA, the CDR3 is TGTGCCAGCAGCAGAGGGACAGGGACCACTGAGGCTTTCTTT.

The V and J genes are TRBV27 and TRBJ1-1; TRBD1 matches 7 bases. CDR3 size: 13 residues. Germline-derived CDR1 and CDR2 are MNHEY and SMNVEV (reference sequence). V was clipped by 1 base and J by 7 bases; unmatched bases: 3. Written as DNA, the CDR3 is TGTGCCAGCAGTTTATTCCAGGGGGATGAAGCTTTCTTT. Protein: CASSLFQGDEAFF.